This entry lists 32 T cell receptor beta chains sequenced from one sample in a study of OX40 agonist ivuxolimab in advanced cancers. The data were produced by immunoSEQ multiplex PCR, yet TCRdb's version contains in-frame clones alone and is incomplete. Of about 90,000 clones in the sample, roughly 88% were seen once. Sequencing was performed on CD4+ or CD8+ T cells sorted from blood, taken in a trial of the OX40 agonist ivuxolimab. These receptors were taken from an adult with an advanced solid tumor such as melanoma, head and neck, liver or kidney cancer.

J is TRBJ2-6 and V is TRBV7-6; D may be TRBD1 or TRBD2 (5 bases each). Germline assignment: CDR1 SGHVS and CDR2 FNYEAQ. V shed 5 bases and J shed 3 bases, with 17 bases lying between them. CDR3 length equals 17 residues. For the CDR3, the DNA is TGTGCCAGCAGCCCCCCCGAAGGGACGAATGGGGCCAACGTCCTGACTTTC. It codes for CASSPPEGTNGANVLTF.

The gene calls are TRBV18 and TRBJ1-5; no firm D call. The CDR3 is made up of 14 amino acids. Germline CDR1 and CDR2: KGHSH and LQKENI. The ends were cut back, 5 bases at V and 9 bases at J, with 17 bases in the middle. This CDR3 reads CASSGDTENWPQHF. CDR3 DNA sequence: TGTGCCAGCTCAGGCGACACCGAGAATTGGCCCCAGCATTTT. Filled out from reference TRBV18 and TRBJ1-5, the complete variable domain reads NAGVMQNPRHLVRRRGQEARLRCSPMKGHSHVYWYRQLPEEGLKFMVYLQKENIIDESGMPKERFSAEFPKEGPSILRIQQVVRGDSAAYFCASSGDTENWPQHFGDGTRLSIL.

The CDR3 coding sequence is TGTGCCAGCAGTTTACGAAGGGCCGGTGGGACTGAAGCTTTCTTT. Translated, it gives CASSLRRAGGTEAFF. The gene calls are TRBV11-2 and TRBJ1-1; D not resolved. Germline V gives CDR1 SGHAT, CDR2 FQNNGV. The V end lost 6 bases, the J end lost 5 bases, and 19 bases lay between the germline ends. The length of the CDR3 is 15 residues.

The CDR3 sequence is CASSVGSSYEQYF. CDR3 DNA sequence: TGTGCCAGCAGTGTGGGGAGCTCCTACGAGCAGTACTTC. The chain is built from TRBV6-5 and TRBJ2-7, with D perhaps matching TRBD2 (5 bases). Trimming took off 5 bases at V and 0 bases at J, with 8 bases between the two ends. Looked up from germline, CDR1 is MNHEY and CDR2 is SVGAGI. CDR3 length: 13 amino acids.

CDR3 sequence (DNA): TGTGCCAGCAGCCGCGGGATTCGGATTGAGCAGTACTTC. Translated: CASSRGIRIEQYF. V gene TRBV28 combines with J gene TRBJ2-7, with D possibly matching TRBD2 (6 bases). Germline V gives CDR1 MDHEN, CDR2 SYDVKM. There are 13 residues in the CDR3. V lost 6 bases and J 7 bases, leaving 16 bases between the germline ends.

The chain links TRBV5-1 to TRBJ2-3; TRBD2 matches 8 bases. CDR3 length equals 14 residues. Losses at the gene ends were 5 bases for V and 9 bases for J; bases not matched to a gene: 11. Germline V lookup: CDR1 SGHRS, CDR2 YFSETQ. In nucleotides, the CDR3 is TGCGCCAGCAGTCCAGCGGGAGACCACATGACGCAGTATTTT. Translating gives CASSPAGDHMTQYF.

This chain uses TRBV5-1 with TRBJ2-5; possible D gene TRBD2, 5 bases. The CDR3 totals 13 residues. V was shortened by 4 bases and J by 4 bases, with 11 bases between the two germline ends. The germline V gene encodes CDR1 SGHRS and CDR2 YFSETQ. The CDR3 region is CASSPRAGETQYF. In DNA, the CDR3 is TGCGCCAGCAGCCCCCGGGCGGGAGAGACCCAGTACTTC.

The chain carries TRBV5-1 and TRBJ2-7; 8 bases are shared with TRBD2. V dropped 7 bases and J dropped 1; count of bases not matched to a gene: 7. The CDR3 runs 14 residues. Germline CDR1 is SGHRS and CDR2 is YFSETQ. The CDR3 loop is CASGGAGGSYEQYF. In nucleotides, the CDR3 is TGCGCCAGCGGGGGGGCGGGAGGATCCTACGAGCAGTACTTC.

The rearrangement uses TRBV28 and TRBJ1-2, with a possible D match to TRBD1 (5 bases). The CDR3 has 16 amino acids. V was clipped by 3 bases and J by 3 bases, with 17 bases between them. From germline, CDR1 is MDHEN and CDR2 SYDVKM. The CDR3 is CASSFPTGRTDYGYTF. CDR3 sequence (DNA): TGTGCCAGCAGTTTTCCCACAGGAAGAACTGACTATGGCTACACCTTC.

This sequence joins TRBV28 and TRBJ2-3, with TRBD2 matching 11 bases. Germline CDR1 is MDHEN and CDR2 is SYDVKM. V trimming: 1 base; J trimming: 4 bases; junction bases outside the gene matches: 1. This CDR3 is 15 amino acids long. In nucleotides, the CDR3 is TGTGCCAGCAGTTTATTAGCGGGAGGGCCAGATACGCAGTATTTT. This gives the protein CASSLLAGGPDTQYF.

The chain uses TRBV5-1 and TRBJ2-5; TRBD2 might be the D (6 bases). The CDR3 covers 14 residues. Trimming left V 1 base short and J 1 base short, with 8 bases between. CDR1 SGHRS and CDR2 YFSETQ come from the germline V gene. CDR3 DNA sequence: TGCGCCAGCAGCTTGTTGACTAGCCAAGAGACCCAGTACTTC. This encodes CASSLLTSQETQYF.

The chain combines TRBV9 with TRBJ2-1; 10 bases map to TRBD2. The CDR3 extends over 16 amino acids. Germline CDR1 reads SGDLS; CDR2 reads YYNGEE. V trimming: 2 bases; J trimming: 5 bases; junction bases outside the gene matches: 7. CDR3 residues: CASSVTLAGMDNEQFF. Here the CDR3 DNA reads TGTGCCAGCAGCGTGACACTAGCGGGAATGGACAATGAGCAGTTCTTC.

This chain connects TRBV19 to TRBJ2-1, with D possibly TRBD1 on 5 matching bases. Germline CDR1 and CDR2: LNHDA and SQIVND (reference sequence). CDR3 size: 13 residues. The ends were cut back, 7 bases at V and 6 bases at J, with 13 bases in the middle. The CDR3 spells CASKGLIFNEQFF. The CDR3 DNA reads TGTGCCAGTAAGGGGCTAATCTTCAATGAGCAGTTCTTC.

This chain uses TRBV7-9 with TRBJ2-1; TRBD2 might be the D (5 bases). This CDR3 spans 16 amino acids. CDR1 is SEHNR, CDR2 FQNEAQ, per germline (reference sequence). Trimming shortened V by 5 bases and J by 0 bases, and 14 bases separated the two germline ends. CDR3 nucleotides: TGTGCCAGCAGCCGGACTGCCCTGAGCTCCTACAATGAGCAGTTCTTC. Its protein is CASSRTALSSYNEQFF.

The rearrangement uses TRBV7-2 and TRBJ1-3; D is ambiguous. V was shortened by 6 bases and J by 0 bases, with 6 bases between the two germline ends. Germline-derived CDR1 and CDR2 are SGHTA and FQGNSA. The CDR3 has 13 amino acids. This chain's CDR3 is CASRPFSGNTIYF. The CDR3 region has the DNA TGTGCCAGCAGACCCTTCTCTGGAAACACCATATATTTT.

V usage is TRBV27 and J usage is TRBJ1-2; D is uncertain. CDR1 MNHEY and CDR2 SMNVEV come from the germline V gene (reference sequence). The CDR3 loop spans 13 amino acids. The ends were cut back, 7 bases at V and 1 base at J, with 10 bases in the middle. The CDR3 bases are TGTGCCAGCAAACCCACACTTAACTATGGCTACACCTTC. Translated, it gives CASKPTLNYGYTF.

V is TRBV7-2 and J is TRBJ2-1, with 7 nucleotides matching TRBD2. The V gene end was trimmed by 5 bases and the J gene end by 15 bases; junction bases not matched to a gene: 7. The CDR3 loop spans 11 amino acids. In germline, CDR1 is SGHTA, CDR2 FQGNSA. The CDR3 nucleotides read TGTGCCAGCAGCCTCGGCGGGAGCATGTTCTTC. Translated, it gives CASSLGGSMFF.

In its sample, this clone was seen a few times. The V gene is TRBV28, the J gene TRBJ1-5; 7 nucleotides line up with TRBD1. The CDR3 has 14 residues. Per the germline V gene, CDR1 is MDHEN and CDR2 is SYDVKM. The V segment lost 6 bases and the J segment 3 bases; nucleotides outside the gene matches: 5. The CDR3, as DNA: TGTGCCAGCAGCCAAGACAGGGTCAATCAGCCCCAGCATTTT. Residues: CASSQDRVNQPQHF.

V gene TRBV7-9 combines with J gene TRBJ2-1; 10 bases align to TRBD2. The germline V gene encodes CDR1 SEHNR and CDR2 FQNEAQ (reference sequence). This CDR3 spans 18 amino acids. Trimming cost V 5 bases and J 9 bases; bases outside gene matches: 19. The CDR3 is CASSEAGLAAHARGEQFF. In DNA, the CDR3 is TGTGCCAGCAGCGAAGCCGGACTAGCGGCTCACGCACGGGGTGAGCAGTTCTTC.

The chain has TRBV7-2 and TRBJ2-7, with 13 bases matching TRBD2. This CDR3 contains 16 residues. Germline CDR1 reads SGHTA; CDR2 reads FQGNSA. Trimming cost V 3 bases and J 0 bases; bases outside gene matches: 2. In nucleotides, the CDR3 is TGTGCCAGCAGCTTTGGGACTAGCGGGACCTCCTACGAGCAGTACTTC. This sequence encodes CASSFGTSGTSYEQYF.

CDR3 nucleotide sequence: TGTGCCAGCAGGGCCAGACTAGCGGGAGGGCCAAGGTCCTACGAGCAGTACTTC. Protein: CASRARLAGGPRSYEQYF. The rearrangement uses TRBV28 and TRBJ2-7; 14 positions match TRBD2. The CDR3 is 18 residues long. Germline V gives CDR1 MDHEN, CDR2 SYDVKM. Trimming cost V 6 bases and J 1 base; bases outside gene matches: 11.

The CDR3 DNA reads TGCGCCAGCAGCCAAGGACCAAATCAGCCCCAGCATTTT. The encoded protein is CASSQGPNQPQHF. The chain combines TRBV5-1 with TRBJ1-5; D call uncertain. V lost 4 bases to trimming and J lost 4 bases, with 9 bases between them. Germline V CDR1 and CDR2: SGHRS, YFSETQ. The CDR3 sequence is 13 residues long.

This clone came up a few times. The chain has TRBV7-3 and TRBJ2-2; D is undetermined. The CDR3 is made up of 13 amino acids. V lost 5 bases to trimming and J lost 0 bases, with 4 bases between them. CDR1 is SGHTA, CDR2 FQGTGA, per germline. The CDR3 DNA is TGTGCCAGCAGCCCGACGAACACCGGGGAGCTGTTTTTT. Translation: CASSPTNTGELFF. Looking up the rest from reference TRBV7-3 and TRBJ2-2 gives the full variable domain: GAGVSQTPSNKVTEKGKYVELRCDPISGHTALYWYRQSLGQGPEFLIYFQGTGAADDSGLPNDRFFAVRPEGSVSTLKIQRTERGDSAVYLCASSPTNTGELFFGEGSRLTVL.

This chain links TRBV11-2 with TRBJ2-7; TRBD1 matches at 9 bases. The V segment lost 3 bases and the J segment 6 bases; nucleotides outside the gene matches: 6. Germline V gene sequence: CDR1 SGHAT, CDR2 FQNNGV. There are 14 residues in the CDR3. CDR3 coding DNA: TGTGCCAGCAGCTTGGGGACAGGGTGGTCCGAGCAGTACTTC. Encoded protein: CASSLGTGWSEQYF.

This rearrangement joins TRBV28 to TRBJ1-5; D perhaps matches TRBD1 (5 bases). CDR1 and CDR2 from the germline V gene are MDHEN and SYDVKM. CDR3 length: 17 amino acids. Trimming took off 5 bases at V and 0 bases at J, with 17 bases between the two ends. CDR3 nucleotide sequence: TGTGCCAGCAGTGCGAGAGGGACGGGGAATAGCAATCAGCCCCAGCATTTT. It specifies CASSARGTGNSNQPQHF.

This sequence joins TRBV15 and TRBJ2-1; the D is unclear. Germline assignment: CDR1 LNHNV and CDR2 YYDKDF (reference sequence). The CDR3 spans 13 residues. V lost 0 bases, J lost 5 bases, and 5 bases lay in between. The CDR3 protein is CATSRDQDNEQFF. DNA for the CDR3: TGTGCCACCAGCAGAGATCAGGACAATGAGCAGTTCTTC.

V usage is TRBV7-9 and J usage is TRBJ1-6; 7 bases match TRBD1. V trimming: 7 bases; J trimming: 7 bases; junction bases outside the gene matches: 7. This CDR3 comprises 14 residues. Germline V gives CDR1 SEHNR, CDR2 FQNEAQ (reference sequence). CDR3 nucleotides: TGTGCCAGCACGCGGACAGGCGAAAATTCACCCCTCCACTTT. Its protein is CASTRTGENSPLHF.

The chain is built from TRBV11-2 and TRBJ2-3; a possible D gene is TRBD1 (5 bases). Germline assignment: CDR1 SGHAT and CDR2 FQNNGV. Between the trimmed V and J ends, which lost 1 base and 4 bases, there was a span of 9 bases. The CDR3 runs to 14 residues. For the CDR3, the DNA is TGTGCCAGCAGCTTAGTCCAGGGTGCAGATACGCAGTATTTT. Protein product: CASSLVQGADTQYF. The variable domain in full, with the rest retrieved from reference TRBV11-2 and TRBJ2-3, is EAGVAQSPRYKIIEKRQSVAFWCNPISGHATLYWYQQILGQGPKLLIQFQNNGVVDDSQLPKDRFSAERLKGVDSTLKIQPAKLEDSAVYLCASSLVQGADTQYFGPGTRLTVL.

This clone is a singleton in its sample. The chain combines TRBV7-3 with TRBJ2-2; maybe TRBD2 (6 bases). The length of the CDR3 is 14 residues. With 10 bases removed from V and 4 bases from J, the gap between germline ends came to 16 bases. Germline assignment: CDR1 SGHTA and CDR2 FQGTGA. Here the CDR3 DNA reads TGTGCCACTTCCCGTAGCGGAACCACCGGGGAGCTGTTTTTT. Translated, it gives CATSRSGTTGELFF.

The chain's CDR3 is CASSQGTSVSYEQYF. CDR3 nucleotides: TGTGCCAGCAGCCAAGGGACTAGCGTATCCTACGAGCAGTACTTC. This chain links TRBV14 with TRBJ2-7, with 9 bases aligning to TRBD2. The V segment lost 1 base and the J segment 1 base; nucleotides outside the gene matches: 2. This CDR3 comprises 15 residues. Germline loops: CDR1 SGHDN, CDR2 FVKESK.

This chain connects TRBV9 to TRBJ1-2, with TRBD1 matching over 9 bases. The germline V gene encodes CDR1 SGDLS and CDR2 YYNGEE. After removal of 4 bases from V and 4 bases from J, the junction contained 8 bases not matched to a gene. The CDR3 is 15 residues long. The CDR3 DNA is TGTGCCAGCAGCCCAAGGACAGGGGAGTTCTATGGCTACACCTTC. Amino acids: CASSPRTGEFYGYTF.

The CDR3 DNA sequence: TGTGCCAGCAGCTTTCAGGGTACTGAAGCTTTCTTT. Residues: CASSFQGTEAFF. The chain is built from TRBV11-1 and TRBJ1-1, with D perhaps matching TRBD1 (5 bases). The CDR3 is 12 amino acids. CDR1 and CDR2 (germline): SGHAT, FQDESV (reference sequence). V shed 3 bases and J shed 5 bases, with 7 bases lying between them.